The 30 T cell receptor beta chains given below trace back to one sample, sequenced in a study of cytomegalovirus exposure and HLA in healthy donors. Vbeta (60) and Jbeta (13) primers were used in the PCR. The repertoire was sequenced with immunoSEQ multiplex PCR; TCRdb's copy has only in-frame clones and lacks some. The sample lists 75,000 to 100,000 clones; about 78% were seen once. Sequenced sample: PBMCs. The receptors stem from a man aged 35-49 years in good health and CMV-seronegative.

This clone was found once. The rearrangement uses TRBV25-1 and TRBJ1-4, with 10 bases lining up with TRBD1. CDR1 and CDR2 (germline): MGHDK, SYGVNS. The CDR3 extends over 14 amino acids. V dropped 3 bases and J dropped 8; count of bases not matched to a gene: 3. For the CDR3, the DNA is TGTGCCAGCAGTGAGGGACAGGGGACGGAAAAACTGTTTTTT. This encodes CASSEGQGTEKLFF.

This rearrangement joins TRBV10-3 to TRBJ2-5; 8 bases are a match to TRBD1. With V trimmed by 6 bases and J by 0 bases, 9 bases remained unmatched. Germline loops: CDR1 ENHRY, CDR2 SYGVKD. CDR3 length equals 16 residues. CDR3 DNA: TGTGCCATCAGGATAGACAGGGGTCTAGACCAAGAGACCCAGTACTTC. Residues: CAIRIDRGLDQETQYF.

The V call is TRBV2, the J call TRBJ1-4; no definite D call. There are 14 residues in the CDR3. Trimming removed 3 bases at V and 4 bases at J, with 9 bases between. CDR1 and CDR2 from the germline V gene are SNHLY and FYNNEI. DNA for the CDR3: TGTGCCAGCAGTGATATTCAGATTAATGAAAAACTGTTTTTT. This translates into CASSDIQINEKLFF.

The genes are TRBV6-1 and TRBJ2-1; D may be TRBD2 (6 bases). Germline V gene lookup returns CDR1 MNHNS and CDR2 SASEGT. The CDR3 runs 14 residues. Trimming left V 5 bases short and J 9 bases short, with 17 bases between. The CDR3 sequence is CASSLGGNSGEQFF. DNA for the CDR3: TGTGCCAGCAGTCTGGGCGGGAATTCCGGTGAGCAGTTCTTC.

The V call is TRBV7-8, the J call TRBJ1-2; 9 nucleotides align to TRBD1. This CDR3 has 15 residues. The germline CDR1 and CDR2 sequences are SGHVS and FQNEAQ. The V and J ends lost 3 bases and 3 bases, in that order; junction bases with no gene match: 5. CDR3: CASSLGGQGHYGYTF. Written as DNA, the CDR3 is TGTGCCAGCAGCTTGGGAGGACAGGGGCACTATGGCTACACCTTC. The variable domain in full, with the rest retrieved from reference TRBV7-8 and TRBJ1-2, is GAGVSQSPRYKVAKRGQDVALRCDPISGHVSLFWYQQALGQGPEFLTYFQNEAQLDKSGLPSDRFFAERPEGSVSTLKIQRTQQEDSAVYLCASSLGGQGHYGYTFGSGTRLTVV.

This chain joins TRBV28 and TRBJ1-4; a weak D match, TRBD1 (5 bases). Germline CDR1 is MDHEN and CDR2 is SYDVKM. The CDR3 totals 12 residues. Trimming took off 8 bases at V and 3 bases at J, with 7 bases between the two ends. The CDR3 loop is CASLTANEKLFF. CDR3 coding DNA: TGTGCCAGCTTGACAGCTAATGAAAAACTGTTTTTT.

The chain is built from TRBV28 and TRBJ1-2; a weak D match, TRBD1 (6 bases). This CDR3 spans 16 amino acids. V dropped 4 bases and J dropped 4 bases, with 19 bases sitting between them. CDR1 and CDR2 (germline): MDHEN, SYDVKM. CDR3 sequence reads: CASSSPGGGVVYGYTF. In DNA, the CDR3 is TGTGCCAGCAGTTCTCCGGGGGGCGGGGTAGTCTATGGCTACACCTTC.

The chain uses TRBV25-1 and TRBJ1-1; D unresolved. The V gene's germline CDR1 is MGHDK and CDR2 SYGVNS. CDR3 length: 12 amino acids. Trimming removed 2 bases at V and 1 base at J, with 2 bases between. Here the CDR3 reads CASSEQNTEAFF. In DNA, the CDR3 is TGTGCCAGCAGTGAACAGAACACTGAAGCTTTCTTT.

This chain connects TRBV18 to TRBJ1-5, with unresolved D. The germline gives CDR1 KGHSH, CDR2 LQKENI. The CDR3 has 14 amino acids. V was pared by 2 bases and J by 0 bases, with 5 bases between. The CDR3 reads CASSPEYSNQPQHF. The CDR3 DNA sequence: TGTGCCAGCTCACCAGAGTATAGCAATCAGCCCCAGCATTTT.

This clone appeared a single time. The gene calls are TRBV27 and TRBJ2-7; 10 positions agree with TRBD2. CDR3 length: 16 amino acids. The V gene's germline CDR1 is MNHEY and CDR2 SMNVEV (reference sequence). Trimming took 0 bases from V and 2 from J; bases not matched to a gene: 4. CDR3 DNA sequence: TGTGCCAGCAGTTTATCCACCAGCGGGAGGGCCTACGAGCAGTACTTC. Amino acids: CASSLSTSGRAYEQYF.

The genes are TRBV10-2 and TRBJ2-1; 8 nucleotides agree with TRBD2. This CDR3 region has 14 residues. Germline trimming cut 6 bases from V and 6 bases from J; bases unmatched to any gene: 7. Germline V gives CDR1 WSHSY, CDR2 SAAADI. This CDR3 is CASRSGSSSNEQFF. CDR3 DNA sequence: TGCGCCAGCAGGAGCGGGAGCTCCAGCAATGAGCAGTTCTTC.

The V and J genes are TRBV11-2 and TRBJ2-2, with a possible D match to TRBD1 (5 bases). The germline V and J ends were trimmed by 6 bases and 5 bases, with 13 bases remaining between them. From germline, CDR1 is SGHAT and CDR2 FQNNGV. CDR3 length: 14 residues. Written as DNA, the CDR3 is TGTGCCAGCAGTGTCGTAGGGGCGACCGGGGAGCTGTTTTTT. It translates to CASSVVGATGELFF.

This rearrangement joins TRBV7-9 to TRBJ2-5; TRBD1 agrees at 8 bases. CDR3 length: 16 amino acids. The germline CDR1 and CDR2 sequences are SEHNR and FQNEAQ (reference sequence). J lost 4 bases, V lost 4 bases, and 11 bases had no gene match. The CDR3 sequence is CASSSSRQGRGETQYF. CDR3 in DNA: TGTGCCAGCAGCTCTAGCCGACAGGGGCGAGGAGAGACCCAGTACTTC.

The V call is TRBV28, the J call TRBJ2-7; 12 positions agree with TRBD2. The germline V gene has CDR1 MDHEN and CDR2 SYDVKM. The junction had 18 bases not matched to a gene; V was cut back by 3 bases and J by 3 bases. CDR3 length: 20 residues. The CDR3, as DNA: TGTGCCAGCAGTTTGTGGCTATCTGCCGGGACTAGCGGGCCAGGCTACGAGCAGTACTTC. Its translation: CASSLWLSAGTSGPGYEQYF.

This clone was observed a few times. The chain employs TRBV2 and TRBJ2-7, with TRBD2 identical over 10 bases. V shed 6 bases, J shed 2 bases, and the junction held 7 bases outside the gene matches. The CDR3 is made up of 15 amino acids. Per germline, CDR1 SNHLY and CDR2 FYNNEI. DNA for the CDR3: TGTGCCAGCAGACAAGCGGGAGGGGGTCCCTACGAGCAGTACTTC. It codes for CASRQAGGGPYEQYF.

The chain has TRBV7-2 and TRBJ2-7, with 8 positions matching TRBD1. After removal of 2 bases from V and 2 bases from J, the junction contained 2 bases not matched to a gene. The CDR3 has 14 amino acids. Germline V gene sequence: CDR1 SGHTA, CDR2 FQGNSA. CDR3 region: CASSLRDRPYEQYF. The CDR3, as DNA: TGTGCCAGCAGCTTACGGGACAGGCCCTACGAGCAGTACTTC.

This chain connects TRBV27 to TRBJ2-3; D is perhaps TRBD1 (5 bases). Germline assignment: CDR1 MNHEY and CDR2 SMNVEV (reference sequence). The CDR3 runs 15 residues. The germline V and J ends were trimmed by 6 bases and 1 base, with 14 bases remaining between them. The chain's CDR3 is CASRTRVEGTDTQYF. CDR3 DNA sequence: TGTGCCAGCAGGACCAGGGTTGAGGGCACAGATACGCAGTATTTT.

V and J are TRBV12-2 and TRBJ1-6; the D call in the table, TRBD1, was not verified against the DNA. TRBV12-2 is noted as a pseudogene. The CDR3 is 18 residues long. The CDR3 sequence is CASRSTICTTGVNSPLHF. In DNA form, the CDR3 reads TGTGCAAGTCGCTCCACAATTTGTACGACAGGGGTTAATTCACCCCTCCACTTT.

The rearrangement joins TRBV28 to TRBJ2-3; TRBD2 matches 8 bases. Germline CDR1 MDHEN, CDR2 SYDVKM. This CDR3 contains 15 residues. V shed 3 bases and J 7 bases; nucleotides not matched to a gene: 9. This CDR3 is CASSFRGTSRNTQYF. The CDR3 DNA is TGTGCCAGCAGTTTCCGAGGGACTAGTCGGAATACGCAGTATTTT.

This chain uses TRBV5-1 with TRBJ2-1, with 8 bases matching TRBD2. V lost 4 bases and J lost 2; bases outside the gene matches: 2. The CDR3 extends over 14 amino acids. The germline V gene encodes CDR1 SGHRS and CDR2 YFSETQ. In DNA form, the CDR3 reads TGCGCCAGCAGCAGTAGCGGGGCCTACAATGAGCAGTTCTTC. Its protein product is CASSSSGAYNEQFF.

This chain connects TRBV5-4 to TRBJ2-5; 7 bases are shared with TRBD1. The length of the CDR3 is 13 residues. The germline CDR1 and CDR2 sequences are SGHNT and YYREEE (reference sequence). The V and J ends lost 5 bases and 4 bases, in that order; junction bases with no gene match: 5. The CDR3 region is CASRPGQRETQYF. CDR3 nucleotide sequence: TGTGCCAGCAGACCGGGACAGAGAGAGACCCAGTACTTC.

This clone was seen a handful of times. The genes are TRBV6-5 and TRBJ2-4, with D maybe TRBD1 (6 bases). Germline-derived CDR1 and CDR2 are MNHEY and SVGAGI. Deletions cut 6 bases from V and 2 bases from J, with 14 bases between. CDR3 length: 15 amino acids. CDR3 protein: CASSSDRGSKNIQYF. The CDR3 nucleotides are TGTGCCAGCAGCTCAGATAGGGGGTCCAAAAACATTCAGTACTTC.

In its sample, this clone ranks as medium-sized. The chain couples TRBV11-2 to TRBJ2-7; the match to TRBD1 covers 10 bases. The junction had 11 bases not matched to a gene; V was cut back by 7 bases and J by 2 bases. Germline V lookup: CDR1 SGHAT, CDR2 FQNNGV. The CDR3 has 16 amino acids. In DNA form, the CDR3 reads TGTGCCAGCACCCGCTCCGAGGGACAGGGGACCTACGAGCAGTACTTC. Amino acids: CASTRSEGQGTYEQYF.

The gene calls are TRBV27 and TRBJ2-7; D call uncertain. Germline CDR1 MNHEY, CDR2 SMNVEV (reference sequence). Trimming pared 5 bases from V and 2 bases from J, leaving 13 bases between. The length of the CDR3 is 14 residues. The CDR3, as DNA: TGTGCCAGCAGTGCCTCCGTTGGGCCCTACGAGCAGTACTTC. It codes for CASSASVGPYEQYF.

The J gene is TRBJ2-1, the V gene TRBV15; D call uncertain. Trimming removed 6 bases at V and 0 bases at J, with 9 bases between. Germline CDR1 and CDR2: LNHNV and YYDKDF (reference sequence). The CDR3 loop spans 14 amino acids. The chain's CDR3 is CATSAEPSYNEQFF. DNA for the CDR3: TGTGCCACCAGTGCGGAGCCCTCCTACAATGAGCAGTTCTTC. Full variable domain (missing parts from reference TRBV15 and TRBJ2-1): DAMVIQNPRYQVTQFGKPVTLSCSQTLNHNVMYWYQQKSSQAPKLLFHYYDKDFNNEADTPDNFQSRRPNTSFCFLDIRSPGLGDTAMYLCATSAEPSYNEQFFGPGTRLTVL.

The chain combines TRBV19 with TRBJ1-5; D gene uncertain. The V gene lost 9 bases and the J gene lost 6 bases, with 12 bases spanning the gap. Germline V lookup: CDR1 LNHDA, CDR2 SQIVND (reference sequence). The CDR3 runs to 12 residues. The CDR3 DNA sequence: TGTGCCAGCCCCCGGTCGGGTCAGCCCCAGCATTTT. Amino acid sequence: CASPRSGQPQHF.

The rearrangement uses TRBV19 and TRBJ1-1; TRBD1 might be the D (6 bases). Trimming took 6 bases from V and 0 from J, leaving 14 bases between them. Germline CDR1 and CDR2: LNHDA and SQIVND (reference sequence). This CDR3 spans 15 amino acids. The CDR3 here is CASRTKDSMNTEAFF. The DNA for the CDR3 is TGTGCCAGTAGAACCAAGGACAGCATGAACACTGAAGCTTTCTTT.

The genes are TRBV19 and TRBJ2-3, with 7 bases lining up with TRBD2. The CDR3 loop spans 16 amino acids. V lost 5 bases to trimming and J lost 0 bases; unmatched junction nucleotides: 8. The germline CDR1 and CDR2 sequences are LNHDA and SQIVND (reference sequence). CDR3 sequence: CASSEDLAVSTDTQYF. The DNA of the CDR3 is TGTGCCAGTAGTGAAGATCTAGCGGTTAGCACAGATACGCAGTATTTT.

The genes are TRBV6-5 and TRBJ2-1; no clear D gene. CDR1 and CDR2 (germline): MNHEY, SVGAGI. V gave up 4 bases and J gave up 9 bases, with 10 bases separating them. The CDR3 has 12 amino acids. The CDR3 loop reads CASSSLVGEQFF. The CDR3, as DNA: TGTGCCAGCAGTTCCTTAGTTGGTGAGCAGTTCTTC.

The chain carries TRBV30 and TRBJ1-3; D unresolved. Germline loops: CDR1 GTSNPN, CDR2 SVGIG (reference sequence). V was clipped by 2 bases and J by 7 bases, with 9 bases between them. The CDR3 sequence is 12 residues long. The chain's CDR3 is CAWSRAGNTIYF. For the CDR3, the DNA is TGTGCCTGGAGTCGAGCGGGGAACACCATATATTTT.